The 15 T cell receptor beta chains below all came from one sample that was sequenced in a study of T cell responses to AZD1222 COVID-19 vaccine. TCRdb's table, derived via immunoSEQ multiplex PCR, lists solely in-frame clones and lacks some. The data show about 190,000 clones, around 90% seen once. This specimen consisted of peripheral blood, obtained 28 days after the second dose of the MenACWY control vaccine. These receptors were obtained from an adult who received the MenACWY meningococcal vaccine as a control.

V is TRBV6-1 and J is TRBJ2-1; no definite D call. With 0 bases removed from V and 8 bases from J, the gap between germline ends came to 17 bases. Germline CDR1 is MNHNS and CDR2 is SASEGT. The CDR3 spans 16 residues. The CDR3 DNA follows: TGTGCCAGCAGTGAAGCGATAGGTTCCGTTTCCCATGAGCAGTTCTTC. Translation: CASSEAIGSVSHEQFF.

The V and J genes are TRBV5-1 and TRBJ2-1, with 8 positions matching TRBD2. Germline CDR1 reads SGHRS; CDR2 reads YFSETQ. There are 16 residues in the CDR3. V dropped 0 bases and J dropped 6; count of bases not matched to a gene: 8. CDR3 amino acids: CASSLVGAGEGNEQFF. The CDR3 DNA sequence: TGCGCCAGCAGCTTGGTAGGAGCGGGAGAGGGCAATGAGCAGTTCTTC.

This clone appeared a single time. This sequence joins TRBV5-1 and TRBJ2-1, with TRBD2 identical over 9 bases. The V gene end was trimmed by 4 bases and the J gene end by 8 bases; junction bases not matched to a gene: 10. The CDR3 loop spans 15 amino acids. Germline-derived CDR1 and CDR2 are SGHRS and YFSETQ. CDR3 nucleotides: TGCGCCAGCAGCACCGCGGGAGGGGGCTGGGATGAGCAGTTCTTC. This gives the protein CASSTAGGGWDEQFF.

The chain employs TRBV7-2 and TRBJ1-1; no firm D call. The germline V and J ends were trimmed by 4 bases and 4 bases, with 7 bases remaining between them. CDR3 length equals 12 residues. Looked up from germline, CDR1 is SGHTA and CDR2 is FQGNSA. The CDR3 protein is CASSSSLTEAFF. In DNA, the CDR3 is TGTGCCAGCAGCTCCTCACTCACTGAAGCTTTCTTT. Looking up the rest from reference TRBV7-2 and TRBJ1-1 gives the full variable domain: GAGVSQSPSNKVTEKGKDVELRCDPISGHTALYWYRQSLGQGLEFLIYFQGNSAPDKSGLPSDRFSAERTGGSVSTLTIQRTQQEDSAVYLCASSSSLTEAFFGQGTRLTVV.

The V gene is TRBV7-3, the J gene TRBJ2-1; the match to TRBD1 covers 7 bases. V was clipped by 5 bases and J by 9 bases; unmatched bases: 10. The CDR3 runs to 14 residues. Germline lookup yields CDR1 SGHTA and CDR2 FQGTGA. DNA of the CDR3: TGTGCCAGCAGCCAAGGGACAGAAGGGGGTGAGCAGTTCTTC. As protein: CASSQGTEGGEQFF.

The chain's CDR3 is CASSTILAGGKSYEQYF. DNA of the CDR3: TGTGCCAGCAGCACCATACTAGCGGGAGGGAAATCCTACGAGCAGTACTTC. The chain carries TRBV7-2 and TRBJ2-7; 13 positions agree with TRBD2. V was clipped by 5 bases and J by 1 base; unmatched bases: 8. The CDR3 extends over 17 amino acids. Germline CDR1 reads SGHTA; CDR2 reads FQGNSA. The variable domain in full, with the rest retrieved from reference TRBV7-2 and TRBJ2-7, is GAGVSQSPSNKVTEKGKDVELRCDPISGHTALYWYRQSLGQGLEFLIYFQGNSAPDKSGLPSDRFSAERTGGSVSTLTIQRTQQEDSAVYLCASSTILAGGKSYEQYFGPGTRLTVT.

The DNA of the CDR3 is TGTGCCAGCAGCTTAGATCGGGGGCCGGGGGTTCATAGCAATCAGCCCCAGCATTTT. It translates to CASSLDRGPGVHSNQPQHF. The chain links TRBV11-3 to TRBJ1-5; maybe TRBD1 (6 bases). This CDR3 comprises 19 residues. V was clipped by 0 bases and J by 0 bases, with 18 bases between them. Germline V gene data show CDR1 as SGHNT and CDR2 as YENEEA.

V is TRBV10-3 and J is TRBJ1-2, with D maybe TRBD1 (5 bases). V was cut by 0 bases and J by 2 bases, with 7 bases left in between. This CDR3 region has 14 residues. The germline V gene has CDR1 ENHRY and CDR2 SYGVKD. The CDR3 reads CAISESGPNYGYTF. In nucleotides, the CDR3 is TGTGCCATCAGTGAGTCGGGGCCAAACTATGGCTACACCTTC.

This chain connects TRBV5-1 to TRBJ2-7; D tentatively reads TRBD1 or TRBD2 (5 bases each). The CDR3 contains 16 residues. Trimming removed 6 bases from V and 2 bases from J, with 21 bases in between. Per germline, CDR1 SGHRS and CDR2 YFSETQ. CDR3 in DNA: TGCGCCAGCATGGCCGGGGCAGCTAAATATCCCTACGAGCAGTACTTC. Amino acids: CASMAGAAKYPYEQYF.

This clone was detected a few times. The CDR3 DNA reads TGTGCCAGTAGTACCTTCGGACAGGGGGGTAACTATGGCTACACCTTC. It encodes CASSTFGQGGNYGYTF. This rearrangement joins TRBV19 to TRBJ1-2; 10 bases match TRBD1. The CDR3 has 16 residues. The junction had 6 bases not matched to a gene; V was cut back by 4 bases and J by 1 base. Germline V gene lookup returns CDR1 LNHDA and CDR2 SQIVND (reference sequence).

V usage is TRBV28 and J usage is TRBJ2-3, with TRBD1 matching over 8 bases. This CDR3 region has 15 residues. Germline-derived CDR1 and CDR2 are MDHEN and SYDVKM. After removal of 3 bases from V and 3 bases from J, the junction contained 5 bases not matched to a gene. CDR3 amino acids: CASSFTDRATDTQYF. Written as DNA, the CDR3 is TGTGCCAGCAGTTTCACGGACAGGGCGACAGATACGCAGTATTTT. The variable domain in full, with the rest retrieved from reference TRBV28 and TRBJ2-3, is DVKVTQSSRYLVKRTGEKVFLECVQDMDHENMFWYRQDPGLGLRLIYFSYDVKMKEKGDIPEGYSVSREKKERFSLILESASTNQTSMYLCASSFTDRATDTQYFGPGTRLTVL.

The CDR3 coding sequence is TGCGCCAGCAGCTCAACAGCTAGCGGGATACAGGAGACCCAGTACTTC. Translating it yields CASSSTASGIQETQYF. This chain joins TRBV5-1 and TRBJ2-5; 9 bases fit TRBD2. V shed 3 bases and J 5 bases; nucleotides not matched to a gene: 11. Per the germline V gene, CDR1 is SGHRS and CDR2 is YFSETQ. The CDR3 contains 16 residues.

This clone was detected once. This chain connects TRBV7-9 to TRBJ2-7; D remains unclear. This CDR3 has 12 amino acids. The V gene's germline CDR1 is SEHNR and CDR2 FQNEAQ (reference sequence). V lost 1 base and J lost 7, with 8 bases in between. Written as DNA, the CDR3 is TGTGCCAGCAGCTTAGACTTTGGGGAGCAGTACTTC. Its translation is CASSLDFGEQYF. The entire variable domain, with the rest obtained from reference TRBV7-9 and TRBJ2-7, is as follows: DTGVSQNPRHKITKRGQNVTFRCDPISEHNRLYWYRQTLGQGPEFLTYFQNEAQLEKSRLLSDRFSAERPKGSFSTLEIQRTEQGDSAMYLCASSLDFGEQYFGPGTRLTVT.

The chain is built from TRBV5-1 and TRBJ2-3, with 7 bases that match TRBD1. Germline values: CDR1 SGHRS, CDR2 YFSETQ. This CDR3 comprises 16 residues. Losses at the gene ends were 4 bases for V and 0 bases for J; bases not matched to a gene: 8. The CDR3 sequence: CASSPTGHSSTDTQYF. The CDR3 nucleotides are TGCGCCAGCAGCCCGACAGGGCACTCTAGCACAGATACGCAGTATTTT.

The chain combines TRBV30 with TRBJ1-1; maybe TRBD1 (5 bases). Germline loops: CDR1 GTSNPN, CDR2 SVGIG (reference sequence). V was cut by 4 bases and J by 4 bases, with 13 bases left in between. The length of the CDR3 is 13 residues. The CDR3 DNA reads TGTGCCTGGAACCCACAGGTCGGCACTGAAGCTTTCTTT. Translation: CAWNPQVGTEAFF.